This TCR beta chain was recovered during a study of blood T cell repertoires in COVID-19. Looking at the study overall: From the United States, Italy and Spain came samples of acute and convalescent COVID-19. Sources were T cells, B-cell-depleted T cells, or PBMCs; the material itself was cDNA or gDNA.

Germline V gene data show CDR1 as LNHDA and CDR2 as SQIVND (reference sequence). The CDR3 has 14 amino acids. V shed 3 bases and J shed 0 bases, with 9 bases lying between them. Authors' analysis steps: It was from reference gene primer amplification that nucleated cell counts were estimated. Produced via immunoSEQ multiplex PCR; TCRdb's table is partial and in-frame only. That table gives V, J and clone size, and the DNA gave D and trimming. The sample has 75,000 to 90,000 clones; about 92% are singletons. Seattle patient enrollment occurred during active infection, with longitudinal follow-up thereafter.

The rearrangement uses TRBV19 and TRBJ2-7; D call uncertain. The clonotype originates from a man aged 18 to 35 with COVID-19, enrolled during active disease. The sequenced sample consisted of peripheral blood. CDR3 DNA: TGTGCCAGTAGTATCGCGGATGGCTCCTACGAGCAGTACTTC. The encoded protein is CASSIADGSYEQYF.